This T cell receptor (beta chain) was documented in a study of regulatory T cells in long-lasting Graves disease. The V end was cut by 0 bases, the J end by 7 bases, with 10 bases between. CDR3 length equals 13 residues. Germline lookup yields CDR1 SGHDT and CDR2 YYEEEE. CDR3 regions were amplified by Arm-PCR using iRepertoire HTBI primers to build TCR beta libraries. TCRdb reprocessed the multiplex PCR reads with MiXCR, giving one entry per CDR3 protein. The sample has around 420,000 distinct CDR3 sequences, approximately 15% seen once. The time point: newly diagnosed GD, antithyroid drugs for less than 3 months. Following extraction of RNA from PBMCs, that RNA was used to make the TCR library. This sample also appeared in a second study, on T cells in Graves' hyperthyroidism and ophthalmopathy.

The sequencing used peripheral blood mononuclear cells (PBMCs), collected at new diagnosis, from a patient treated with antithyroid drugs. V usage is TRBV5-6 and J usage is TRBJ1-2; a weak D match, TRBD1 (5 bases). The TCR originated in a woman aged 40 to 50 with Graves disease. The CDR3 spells CASSLGQWGGYTF. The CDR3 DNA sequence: TGTGCCAGCAGCTTGGGACAGTGGGGTGGCTACACCTTC.